These 24 T cell receptor beta chains originate from one sample sequenced in a study of T cell responses to AZD1222 COVID-19 vaccine. The table came from immunoSEQ multiplex PCR; TCRdb's copy has only in-frame clones and leaves some out. The sample has 150,000 to 200,000 clones, approximately 93% seen once. The input for sequencing was peripheral blood, taken 28 days after the second AZD1222 dose. Receptor source: an adult who received the AZD1222 COVID-19 vaccine.

The chain carries TRBV5-1 and TRBJ1-1, with D unresolved. The CDR3 runs 15 residues. V was shortened by 2 bases and J by 1 base, with 12 bases between the two germline ends. Germline assignment: CDR1 SGHRS and CDR2 YFSETQ. The DNA for the CDR3 is TGCGCCAGCAGCTTTTCAGGCAGCAGGAACACTGAAGCTTTCTTT. This gives the protein CASSFSGSRNTEAFF. Using reference TRBV5-1 and TRBJ1-1 for the parts outside the CDR3, the full variable domain is KAGVTQTPRYLIKTRGQQVTLSCSPISGHRSVSWYQQTPGQGLQFLFEYFSETQRNKGNFPGRFSGRQFSNSRSEMNVSTLELGDSALYLCASSFSGSRNTEAFFGQGTRLTVV.

J is TRBJ1-1 and V is TRBV27, with a weak D call TRBD1 (5 bases). Germline CDR1 is MNHEY and CDR2 is SMNVEV (reference sequence). The CDR3 length is 12 residues. Trimming removed 8 bases at V and 5 bases at J, with 12 bases between. The CDR3 here is CASAKGRTEAFF. The CDR3 bases are TGTGCCAGCGCTAAGGGGAGGACTGAAGCTTTCTTT.

The chain uses TRBV6-4 and TRBJ1-5, with 8 bases identical to TRBD1. Germline V gene data show CDR1 as MRHNA and CDR2 as SNTAGT. The CDR3 totals 17 residues. V dropped 0 bases and J dropped 2; count of bases not matched to a gene: 6. The CDR3 spells CASSDSRDRGRNQPQHF. The DNA for the CDR3 is TGTGCCAGCAGTGACTCGAGAGACAGGGGCCGCAATCAGCCCCAGCATTTT.

CDR3 in amino acids: CASSIEASGSRGTQYF. Written as DNA, the CDR3 is TGTGCCAGTAGTATAGAAGCTAGCGGGAGCCGGGGGACCCAGTACTTC. V usage is TRBV19 and J usage is TRBJ2-5; 10 positions agree with TRBD2. The CDR3 spans 16 residues. CDR1 LNHDA and CDR2 SQIVND come from the germline V gene (reference sequence). Trimming took 0 bases from V and 7 from J; bases not matched to a gene: 8.

V gene TRBV13 combines with J gene TRBJ2-5; 11 bases agree with TRBD1. Germline-derived CDR1 and CDR2 are PRHDT and FYEKMQ (reference sequence). The CDR3 contains 15 residues. V lost 5 bases to trimming and J lost 4 bases; unmatched junction nucleotides: 6. Here the CDR3 DNA reads TGTGCCAGCAGCCCCTTGGGACAGGGGGGAGAGACCCAGTACTTC. This translates into CASSPLGQGGETQYF. Full variable domain (missing parts from reference TRBV13 and TRBJ2-5): AAGVIQSPRHLIKEKRETATLKCYPIPRHDTVYWYQQGPGQDPQFLISFYEKMQSDKGSIPDRFSAQQFSDYHSELNMSSLELGDSALYFCASSPLGQGGETQYFGPGTRLLVL.

A word on this clone: Additional DNA sequences in this sample encode the identical CDR3. This chain joins TRBV9 and TRBJ2-7; D tentatively reads TRBD1 or TRBD2 (5 bases each). Trimming took off 0 bases at V and 4 bases at J, with 11 bases between the two ends. The CDR3 is made up of 14 amino acids. The V gene's germline CDR1 is SGDLS and CDR2 YYNGEE. The DNA of the CDR3 is TGTGCCAGCAGCGTAGGAGGGACGGGTTACGAGCAGTACTTC. It codes for CASSVGGTGYEQYF.

The chain recombines TRBV10-2 with TRBJ2-1, with 13 positions matching TRBD2. J was trimmed by 7 bases and V by 10 bases; bases with no gene match: 4. Looked up from germline, CDR1 is WSHSY and CDR2 is SAAADI. This CDR3 spans 13 amino acids. The CDR3 sequence is CATRTSGSNEQFF. The CDR3 nucleotides read TGCGCCACCCGGACTAGCGGGAGTAATGAGCAGTTCTTC.

The chain couples TRBV2 to TRBJ1-2; tentative D call: TRBD1 (6 bases). The CDR3 contains 15 residues. In germline, CDR1 is SNHLY, CDR2 FYNNEI. Deletions cut 1 base from V and 0 bases from J, with 9 bases between. CDR3 amino acids: CASSEVGGANYGYTF. Written as DNA, the CDR3 is TGTGCCAGCAGTGAAGTTGGGGGCGCTAACTATGGCTACACCTTC.

The rearrangement uses TRBV15 and TRBJ2-7, with D perhaps TRBD2 (6 bases). V was cut by 0 bases and J by 1 base, with 10 bases left in between. The CDR3 is made up of 15 amino acids. The germline V gene encodes CDR1 LNHNV and CDR2 YYDKDF (reference sequence). DNA of the CDR3: TGTGCCACCAGCAGAGAGGTGGGGGGTTCCTACGAGCAGTACTTC. Amino acid sequence: CATSREVGGSYEQYF. The variable domain in full, with the rest retrieved from reference TRBV15 and TRBJ2-7, is DAMVIQNPRYQVTQFGKPVTLSCSQTLNHNVMYWYQQKSSQAPKLLFHYYDKDFNNEADTPDNFQSRRPNTSFCFLDIRSPGLGDTAMYLCATSREVGGSYEQYFGPGTRLTVT.

The CDR3 DNA reads TGTGCCAGCAGTTACTCGAGGGTAGCCAAAAACATTCAGTACTTC. It yields the protein CASSYSRVAKNIQYF. The V and J genes are TRBV6-5 and TRBJ2-4, with a tentative D call TRBD2 (5 bases). V lost 0 bases and J 0 bases, leaving 6 bases between the germline ends. This CDR3 comprises 15 residues. Looked up from germline, CDR1 is MNHEY and CDR2 is SVGAGI.

The chain couples TRBV18 to TRBJ2-3; 9 nucleotides line up with TRBD2. The germline gives CDR1 KGHSH, CDR2 LQKENI. The CDR3 loop spans 17 amino acids. J was trimmed by 4 bases and V by 1 base; bases with no gene match: 9. The chain's CDR3 is CASSPRREGQGPDTQYF. The CDR3 DNA is TGTGCCAGCTCACCACGGCGGGAGGGCCAGGGTCCAGATACGCAGTATTTT.

This chain uses TRBV2 with TRBJ2-1; D call uncertain. Germline V lookup: CDR1 SNHLY, CDR2 FYNNEI. The length of the CDR3 is 13 residues. Trimming stripped 4 bases from V and 7 bases from J, with 11 bases between. The CDR3 sequence: CASSGPFRNEQFF. In DNA form, the CDR3 reads TGTGCCAGCAGTGGACCTTTCAGGAATGAGCAGTTCTTC.

The rearrangement uses TRBV28 and TRBJ2-1, with 9 bases identical to TRBD1. This CDR3 comprises 15 residues. Germline V lookup: CDR1 MDHEN, CDR2 SYDVKM. V shed 5 bases, J shed 2 bases, and the junction held 4 bases outside the gene matches. CDR3 nucleotide sequence: TGTGCCAGCAGTAAGGGACAGGGACCCTACAATGAGCAGTTCTTC. This gives the protein CASSKGQGPYNEQFF.

V is TRBV19 and J is TRBJ1-5; 7 bases map to TRBD1. The CDR3 runs to 15 residues. Trimming took 8 bases from V and 2 from J; bases not matched to a gene: 9. From germline, CDR1 is LNHDA and CDR2 SQIVND (reference sequence). The CDR3 DNA reads TGTGCCAGTCGACAGGGAGGATCCGGCAATCAGCCCCAGCATTTT. It is translated as CASRQGGSGNQPQHF.

The gene calls are TRBV24-1 and TRBJ2-7; D is undetermined. V gave up 8 bases and J gave up 3 bases, with 19 bases separating them. Germline CDR1 and CDR2: KGHDR and SFDVKD. CDR3 size: 15 residues. The CDR3 protein is CATISTRKYNYEQYF. The CDR3 DNA reads as TGTGCCACCATCTCAACAAGGAAATACAACTACGAGCAGTACTTC.

V usage is TRBV7-2 and J usage is TRBJ2-6; D is possibly TRBD1 (5 bases). Trimming removed 2 bases from V and 4 bases from J, with 9 bases in between. Per germline, CDR1 SGHTA and CDR2 FQGNSA. The CDR3 covers 15 residues. CDR3: CASSLRRAGANVLTF. The CDR3 DNA reads TGTGCCAGCAGCTTACGCAGGGCCGGGGCCAACGTCCTGACTTTC.

The genes are TRBV29-1 and TRBJ1-2; 12 positions agree with TRBD1. Germline V gene lookup returns CDR1 SQVTM and CDR2 ANQGSEA. After removal of 8 bases from V and 8 bases from J, the junction contained 9 bases not matched to a gene. The CDR3 is 13 amino acids. CDR3 amino acids: CSIPGQGAGGYTF. The CDR3 bases are TGCAGCATCCCGGGACAGGGGGCCGGGGGCTACACCTTC. The whole variable domain, remainder taken from reference TRBV29-1 and TRBJ1-2, is SAVISQKPSRDICQRGTSLTIQCQVDSQVTMMFWYRQQPGQSLTLIATANQGSEATYESGFVIDKFPISRPNLTFSTLTVSNMSPEDSSIYLCSIPGQGAGGYTFGSGTRLTVV.

The chain uses TRBV4-2 and TRBJ1-2; D is unresolved. This CDR3 is built from 15 residues. V dropped 6 bases and J dropped 1 base, with 15 bases sitting between them. Germline V lookup: CDR1 LGHNA, CDR2 YNFKEQ. The CDR3 bases are TGTGCCAGCAGGGACGGGCGCTCCCTTAACTATGGCTACACCTTC. It is translated as CASRDGRSLNYGYTF.

The chain joins TRBV20-1 to TRBJ1-2; 9 bases fit TRBD1. Trimming took 5 bases from V and 8 from J; bases not matched to a gene: 6. CDR3 length: 12 residues. Germline-derived CDR1 and CDR2 are DFQATT and SNEGSKA (reference sequence). CDR3 loop: CSAGGQGPGYTF. The CDR3 bases are TGCAGTGCTGGTGGACAGGGGCCGGGCTACACCTTC.

In regard to this clone: Other DNA sequences of this sample code for an identical CDR3. The V gene is TRBV6-5, the J gene TRBJ2-1; D not certain. Trimming pared 7 bases from V and 1 base from J, leaving 5 bases between. The CDR3 consists of 12 residues. Germline CDR1 MNHEY, CDR2 SVGAGI. This chain's CDR3 is CASTSSYNEQFF. Written as DNA, the CDR3 is TGTGCCAGCACCAGTTCCTACAATGAGCAGTTCTTC.

V is TRBV5-1 and J is TRBJ2-7; D perhaps matches TRBD1 (7 bases). The V gene's germline CDR1 is SGHRS and CDR2 YFSETQ. V was clipped by 4 bases and J by 3 bases, with 20 bases between them. The CDR3 loop spans 16 amino acids. The chain's CDR3 is CASSLPQGGSSYEQYF. Here the CDR3 DNA reads TGCGCCAGCAGCCTCCCCCAGGGGGGAAGTAGCTACGAGCAGTACTTC.

The J gene is TRBJ1-2, the V gene TRBV7-9; D gene ambiguous. Trimming left V 6 bases short and J 4 bases short, with 12 bases between. Per germline, CDR1 SEHNR and CDR2 FQNEAQ (reference sequence). The CDR3 extends over 13 amino acids. The CDR3 DNA reads as TGTGCCAGCAGTTTCGACGGAATCTATGGCTACACCTTC. Amino acid sequence: CASSFDGIYGYTF.

CDR3 DNA sequence: TGTGCCAGTAGTATATTAGGGGGAAAAGCTTTCTTT. This codes for CASSILGGKAFF. The chain joins TRBV19 to TRBJ1-1; a possible D gene is TRBD1 (6 bases). This CDR3 has 12 residues. Germline loops: CDR1 LNHDA, CDR2 SQIVND (reference sequence). V lost 2 bases and J 9 bases, leaving 10 bases between the germline ends. Full variable domain (missing parts from reference TRBV19 and TRBJ1-1): DGGITQSPKYLFRKEGQNVTLSCEQNLNHDAMYWYRQDPGQGLRLIYYSQIVNDFQKGDIAEGYSVSREKKESFPLTVTSAQKNPTAFYLCASSILGGKAFFGQGTRLTVV.

The rearrangement links TRBV7-3 to TRBJ1-2; D is uncertain. Trimming left V 5 bases short and J 5 bases short, with 12 bases between. The CDR3 spans 13 residues. Germline CDR1 and CDR2: SGHTA and FQGTGA. The CDR3 here is CASSPSTGYGYTF. CDR3 nucleotide sequence: TGTGCCAGCAGCCCTTCGACGGGATATGGCTACACCTTC.